Each of the 28 T cell receptor beta chains below was sequenced from the same sample in a study of PD-L1 blockade in urothelial cancer. Measured with immunoSEQ multiplex PCR; TCRdb has only the in-frame clones, and not every one. The sample contains tens of thousands of clones, about 89% of which appear only once. The specimen was PBMCs, collected around atezolizumab (anti-PD-L1) treatment. The receptors derive from a man aged 55 to 69 with urothelial cancer.

The V gene is TRBV11-3, the J gene TRBJ2-7; TRBD2 might be the D (6 bases). In germline, CDR1 is SGHNT, CDR2 YENEEA. The CDR3 is 14 amino acids. V was trimmed by 4 bases and J by 6 bases, leaving 16 bases between them. For the CDR3, the DNA is TGTGCCAGCAGCTCCGGGGGACTCTCTAGCGAGCAGTACTTC. It codes for CASSSGGLSSEQYF. The variable domain in full, with the rest retrieved from reference TRBV11-3 and TRBJ2-7, is EAGVVQSPRYKIIEKKQPVAFWCNPISGHNTLYWYLQNLGQGPELLIRYENEEAVDDSQLPKDRFSAERLKGVDSTLKIQPAELGDSAVYLCASSSGGLSSEQYFGPGTRLTVT.

J is TRBJ1-2 and V is TRBV19, with D unresolved. The CDR3 has 13 residues. The germline gives CDR1 LNHDA, CDR2 SQIVND (reference sequence). V was pared by 3 bases and J by 3 bases, with 8 bases between. This chain's CDR3 is CASSIEEDYGYTF. DNA for the CDR3: TGTGCCAGTAGTATCGAGGAGGACTATGGCTACACCTTC.

This clone was recorded once. V usage is TRBV28 and J usage is TRBJ2-7; 12 bases agree with TRBD2. The CDR3 runs 15 residues. The germline CDR1 and CDR2 sequences are MDHEN and SYDVKM. J was trimmed by 7 bases and V by 0 bases; bases with no gene match: 4. In nucleotides, the CDR3 is TGTGCCAGCAGTTTATGGACTAGCGGGAGTCGGGAGCAGTACTTC. It encodes CASSLWTSGSREQYF.

This clone has just a few counts. The chain recombines TRBV2 with TRBJ2-3; 7 nucleotides align to TRBD1. This CDR3 has 15 amino acids. V was clipped by 7 bases and J by 3 bases; unmatched bases: 10. Germline lookup yields CDR1 SNHLY and CDR2 FYNNEI. DNA for the CDR3: TGTGCCAGCACCAAACAGGGACAGCCGACAGATACGCAGTATTTT. Translation: CASTKQGQPTDTQYF.

J is TRBJ2-7 and V is TRBV6-5, with 7 bases aligning to TRBD2. The CDR3 is 15 residues long. Germline V gene sequence: CDR1 MNHEY, CDR2 SVGAGI. V lost 0 bases and J lost 0; bases outside the gene matches: 2. The CDR3 reads CASSYSGGDSYEQYF. DNA for the CDR3: TGTGCCAGCAGTTACTCGGGAGGGGACTCCTACGAGCAGTACTTC.

CDR3 sequence reads: CASSGRDSFETQYF. CDR3 DNA: TGTGCCAGCAGCGGTAGGGACTCTTTCGAGACCCAGTACTTC. The chain is built from TRBV13 and TRBJ2-5; a weak D match, TRBD2 (6 bases). Per germline, CDR1 PRHDT and CDR2 FYEKMQ (reference sequence). CDR3 length equals 14 residues. V gave up 5 bases and J gave up 5 bases, with 15 bases separating them. Full variable domain (missing parts from reference TRBV13 and TRBJ2-5): AAGVIQSPRHLIKEKRETATLKCYPIPRHDTVYWYQQGPGQDPQFLISFYEKMQSDKGSIPDRFSAQQFSDYHSELNMSSLELGDSALYFCASSGRDSFETQYFGPGTRLLVL.

The chain has TRBV19 and TRBJ2-2, with D possibly matching TRBD2 (6 bases). Germline values: CDR1 LNHDA, CDR2 SQIVND (reference sequence). The CDR3 is 16 residues long. Trimming cost V 3 bases and J 5 bases, with 16 bases left between them. CDR3 bases: TGTGCCAGTAGTATCTCCAGGAACCGGGGGACCGGGGAGCTGTTTTTT. This gives the protein CASSISRNRGTGELFF.

The chain links TRBV25-1 to TRBJ2-2; maybe TRBD2 (5 bases). Germline CDR1 is MGHDK and CDR2 is SYGVNS. Trimming left V 3 bases short and J 4 bases short, with 12 bases between. This CDR3 spans 15 amino acids. The CDR3 bases are TGTGCCAGCAGTGACCCGGGATCGAGCACCGGGGAGCTGTTTTTT. It specifies CASSDPGSSTGELFF.

J is TRBJ2-1 and V is TRBV19; D is uncertain. CDR1 LNHDA and CDR2 SQIVND come from the germline V gene (reference sequence). The germline V and J ends were trimmed by 1 base and 0 bases, with 4 bases remaining between them. This CDR3 is 14 amino acids long. The DNA of the CDR3 is TGTGCCAGTAGTATAGTCAGCTCCTACAATGAGCAGTTCTTC. This sequence encodes CASSIVSSYNEQFF.

The V call is TRBV6-6, the J call TRBJ1-5; maybe TRBD1 (5 bases). V dropped 4 bases and J dropped 3 bases, with 10 bases sitting between them. The CDR3 length is 14 residues. Per germline, CDR1 MNHNY and CDR2 SVGAGI (reference sequence). This CDR3 is CASSLADNNQPQHF. The CDR3 nucleotides are TGTGCCAGCAGTTTGGCGGACAACAATCAGCCCCAGCATTTT.

The CDR3 sequence is CASSLDRENIQYF. The CDR3 coding sequence is TGTGCCAGCAGCTTAGACAGGGAAAACATTCAGTACTTC. The genes are TRBV7-6 and TRBJ2-4; weak D call: TRBD1 (6 bases). This CDR3 region has 13 residues. V was cut by 1 base and J by 5 bases, with 6 bases left in between. Germline V gene sequence: CDR1 SGHVS, CDR2 FNYEAQ.

The chain recombines TRBV6-5 with TRBJ1-5; 7 bases are shared with TRBD1. Trimming removed 6 bases from V and 4 bases from J; junction bases left unmatched: 9. CDR3 size: 15 residues. The V gene's germline CDR1 is MNHEY and CDR2 SVGAGI. The CDR3 is CASSRQGVGNQPQHF. The CDR3 nucleotides read TGTGCCAGCAGCCGACAGGGAGTAGGGAATCAGCCCCAGCATTTT.

This chain links TRBV2 with TRBJ2-3, with D uncertain. The CDR3 spans 15 residues. Trimming took off 2 bases at V and 0 bases at J, with 9 bases between the two ends. Per the germline V gene, CDR1 is SNHLY and CDR2 is FYNNEI. CDR3 amino acids: CASSEPPPSTDTQYF. The CDR3 nucleotides are TGTGCCAGCAGTGAACCCCCCCCTAGCACAGATACGCAGTATTTT.

The rearrangement joins TRBV5-4 to TRBJ2-2; 10 positions match TRBD2. The ends lost 1 base at V and 4 bases at J; junction bases unmatched: 4. The germline CDR1 and CDR2 sequences are SGHNT and YYREEE (reference sequence). The CDR3 totals 16 residues. The CDR3 bases are TGTGCCAGCAGCTTGCAAGCGGGGGGGGCCACCGGGGAGCTGTTTTTT. The encoded protein is CASSLQAGGATGELFF.

The chain recombines TRBV7-9 with TRBJ2-7, with TRBD2 identical over 8 bases. Losses at the gene ends were 1 base for V and 4 bases for J; bases not matched to a gene: 3. The CDR3 runs to 14 residues. The V gene's germline CDR1 is SEHNR and CDR2 FQNEAQ (reference sequence). The CDR3 nucleotides are TGTGCCAGCAGCTTAGAAGGACTAGCTTACGAGCAGTACTTC. Its protein product is CASSLEGLAYEQYF.

The chain recombines TRBV20-1 with TRBJ1-1; the D is unclear. Looked up from germline, CDR1 is DFQATT and CDR2 is SNEGSKA (reference sequence). V gave up 0 bases and J gave up 11 bases, with 4 bases separating them. The CDR3 runs to 9 residues. The CDR3 reads CSARDYAFF. The CDR3 region has the DNA TGCAGTGCTAGAGATTATGCTTTCTTT.

The sample holds one count of this clone. The chain is built from TRBV5-1 and TRBJ2-3; the match to TRBD1 covers 8 bases. Germline CDR1 and CDR2: SGHRS and YFSETQ. The CDR3 has 15 amino acids. The trim removed 4 bases at V and 4 bases at J, leaving 8 bases unmatched. This CDR3 is CASSAQGVDPDTQYF. The CDR3 region has the DNA TGCGCCAGCAGCGCACAGGGGGTTGACCCAGATACGCAGTATTTT.

This clone was seen more than once but under ten times. This chain links TRBV21-1 with TRBJ1-5. TRBV21-1 is marked as a pseudogene. This CDR3 has 15 amino acids. CDR3 nucleotide sequence: TGTGCCAGCAGCGCTCCCTGGCGGGGCAATCAGCCCCAGCATTTT. This sequence encodes CASSAPWRGNQPQHF.

The gene calls are TRBV28 and TRBJ2-2, with D possibly being TRBD2 (5 bases). The CDR3 extends over 17 amino acids. Per germline, CDR1 MDHEN and CDR2 SYDVKM. Trimming stripped 2 bases from V and 1 base from J, with 14 bases between. The CDR3 reads CASSLPLARGNTGELFF. In DNA form, the CDR3 reads TGTGCCAGCAGTTTACCCCTCGCCCGGGGGAACACCGGGGAGCTGTTTTTT.

CDR3 residues: CASSTHTGWNTEAFF. CDR3 DNA: TGTGCCAGCAGCACCCACACAGGATGGAACACTGAAGCTTTCTTT. The gene calls are TRBV9 and TRBJ1-1; D is possibly TRBD1 (5 bases). The length of the CDR3 is 15 residues. CDR1 and CDR2 (germline): SGDLS, YYNGEE. V lost 4 bases and J lost 1, with 14 bases in between.

The V call is TRBV7-9, the J call TRBJ1-1; tentative D call: TRBD1 (6 bases). Trimming shortened V by 4 bases and J by 11 bases, and 26 bases separated the two germline ends. CDR1 is SEHNR, CDR2 FQNEAQ, per germline (reference sequence). This CDR3 contains 16 residues. The CDR3: CASSSTPGPQGLGAFF. The CDR3 nucleotides are TGTGCCAGCAGCTCGACACCGGGGCCGCAGGGGCTGGGCGCTTTCTTT.

This clone was observed a few times. The genes are TRBV18 and TRBJ2-5; D may be TRBD1 (6 bases). V lost 6 bases, J lost 5 bases, and 13 bases lay in between. The length of the CDR3 is 13 residues. Germline CDR1 and CDR2: KGHSH and LQKENI. CDR3 nucleotide sequence: TGTGCCAGCTCCACGAATACAGGGGAGACCCAGTACTTC. This gives the protein CASSTNTGETQYF. The full variable domain, rest sourced from reference TRBV18 and TRBJ2-5, is NAGVMQNPRHLVRRRGQEARLRCSPMKGHSHVYWYRQLPEEGLKFMVYLQKENIIDESGMPKERFSAEFPKEGPSILRIQQVVRGDSAAYFCASSTNTGETQYFGPGTRLLVL.

The chain joins TRBV29-1 to TRBJ2-1; the match to TRBD2 covers 7 bases. V lost 4 bases to trimming and J lost 5 bases; unmatched junction nucleotides: 8. The germline V gene has CDR1 SQVTM and CDR2 ANQGSEA. This CDR3 region has 14 residues. The CDR3 coding sequence is TGCAGCGTTGCCGAGCTAGCGGTGAACAATGAGCAGTTCTTC. Its translation is CSVAELAVNNEQFF.

The V gene is TRBV4-2, the J gene TRBJ2-2; D is possibly TRBD1 (6 bases). The CDR3 sequence is 17 residues long. Trimming left V 1 base short and J 0 bases short, with 12 bases between. CDR1 is LGHNA and CDR2 is YNFKEQ in the germline V gene. The CDR3: CASSQVRDTSNTGELFF. The CDR3 bases are TGTGCCAGCAGCCAAGTTCGGGACACCTCGAACACCGGGGAGCTGTTTTTT.

This clone was found a few times. The rearrangement joins TRBV5-5 to TRBJ2-5, with a weak D call TRBD2 (6 bases). The V end lost 0 bases, the J end lost 1 base, and 10 bases lay between the germline ends. The CDR3 extends over 15 amino acids. CDR1 is SGHKS, CDR2 YYEKEE, per germline (reference sequence). The CDR3 is CASSLGRGFQETQYF. The CDR3 DNA reads as TGTGCCAGCAGCTTGGGGCGGGGATTCCAAGAGACCCAGTACTTC.

This clone occurred once. The J gene is TRBJ1-1, the V gene TRBV5-1; D remains unclear. The CDR3 runs to 15 residues. Germline CDR1 is SGHRS and CDR2 is YFSETQ. The V end lost 6 bases, the J end lost 5 bases, and 20 bases lay between the germline ends. The CDR3: CASTSSSGVSTEAFF. The CDR3, as DNA: TGCGCCAGCACCTCGAGTTCGGGAGTCTCTACTGAAGCTTTCTTT.

The V and J genes are TRBV6-5 and TRBJ2-5, with D maybe TRBD1 (5 bases). The germline V and J ends were trimmed by 4 bases and 3 bases, with 12 bases remaining between them. Germline V lookup: CDR1 MNHEY, CDR2 SVGAGI. The CDR3 runs 14 residues. CDR3 coding DNA: TGTGCCAGCAGTTCGACTGGGGCGAAAGAGACCCAGTACTTC. Protein product: CASSSTGAKETQYF.

The rearrangement links TRBV14 to TRBJ1-6; D is uncertain. CDR3 size: 13 residues. V was clipped by 4 bases and J by 10 bases, with 11 bases between them. In germline, CDR1 is SGHDN, CDR2 FVKESK. In nucleotides, the CDR3 is TGTGCCAGCAGCCTCGAGCGGGGATCACCCCTCCACTTT. As protein: CASSLERGSPLHF.